The rows below give T cell receptor beta chains drawn from one sample of a study of cytomegalovirus exposure and HLA in healthy donors. Assay: immunoSEQ multiplex PCR; the TCRdb copy retains only in-frame clones and omits some. The table lists about 130,000 clones, roughly four fifths of them singletons. The sample comprised PBMCs. These receptors all come from a woman in her thirties or forties in good health and CMV-seropositive. Both conserved end residues are trimmed from each CDR3. Each record gives: J gene, V gene, CDR3 length, CDR3 protein.

j_call: TRBJ1-1; v_call: TRBV28; cdr3_length: 13; cdr3_aa: ASSVLRGADTEAF
j_call: TRBJ2-3; v_call: TRBV13; cdr3_length: 14; cdr3_aa: ASTNTGTSGRNTQY
j_call: TRBJ2-1; v_call: TRBV5-4; cdr3_length: 14; cdr3_aa: ASSLSLGEPYNEQF
j_call: TRBJ2-7; v_call: TRBV11-2; cdr3_length: 13; cdr3_aa: ASSLEAGAVYEQY
j_call: TRBJ2-7; v_call: TRBV7-2; cdr3_length: 13; cdr3_aa: ASSLTGLNAYEQY
j_call: TRBJ1-5; v_call: TRBV6-6; cdr3_length: 12; cdr3_aa: ASSPQGSNQPQH
j_call: TRBJ2-7; v_call: TRBV28; cdr3_length: 14; cdr3_aa: ASTELGTGRTYEQY
j_call: TRBJ1-2; v_call: TRBV5-4; cdr3_length: 12; cdr3_aa: ASSTDRGNYGYT
j_call: TRBJ1-3; v_call: TRBV10-3; cdr3_length: 14; cdr3_aa: AVEDRGQLDGNTIY
j_call: TRBJ2-5; v_call: TRBV7-2; cdr3_length: 11; cdr3_aa: ASSSGQAETQY
j_call: TRBJ1-1; v_call: TRBV28; cdr3_length: 11; cdr3_aa: ASSPGQGGLAF
j_call: TRBJ2-3; v_call: TRBV10-2; cdr3_length: 12; cdr3_aa: ASSDDRFTDTQY
j_call: TRBJ2-7; v_call: TRBV19; cdr3_length: 11; cdr3_aa: ASSPQYTYEQY
j_call: TRBJ2-1; v_call: TRBV19; cdr3_length: 13; cdr3_aa: ASSIDTSGLNEQF
j_call: TRBJ2-3; v_call: TRBV5-1; cdr3_length: 12; cdr3_aa: ASRDITSTDTQY
j_call: TRBJ2-7; v_call: TRBV28; cdr3_length: 14; cdr3_aa: ASSSPSGQGSSEQY
j_call: TRBJ1-1; v_call: TRBV5-5; cdr3_length: 11; cdr3_aa: ASSLWGATEAF
j_call: TRBJ2-5; v_call: TRBV7-8; cdr3_length: 14; cdr3_aa: ASSQRLAGDGETQY
j_call: TRBJ2-7; v_call: TRBV4-3; cdr3_length: 14; cdr3_aa: ASSQGLAGVPYEQY
j_call: TRBJ2-3; v_call: TRBV4-3; cdr3_length: 14; cdr3_aa: ASSQERDYSTDTQY
j_call: TRBJ2-3; v_call: TRBV7-3; cdr3_length: 14; cdr3_aa: ASSLGAGGPTDTQY
j_call: TRBJ1-1; v_call: TRBV18; cdr3_length: 14; cdr3_aa: ASSIKGTGANTEAF
j_call: TRBJ2-1; v_call: TRBV5-4; cdr3_length: 13; cdr3_aa: ASSQTGESYNEQF
j_call: TRBJ2-5; v_call: TRBV2; cdr3_length: 14; cdr3_aa: ASSGQGAPPQETQY
j_call: TRBJ2-3; v_call: TRBV2; cdr3_length: 15; cdr3_aa: ASSWKVGLADTDTQY
j_call: TRBJ1-2; v_call: TRBV7-8; cdr3_length: 12; cdr3_aa: ASSSQGRGYGYT
j_call: TRBJ2-3; v_call: TRBV6-1; cdr3_length: 13; cdr3_aa: ASSSPGRTTDTQY
j_call: TRBJ2-7; v_call: TRBV7-2; cdr3_length: 13; cdr3_aa: ASSSLGTSAREQY
j_call: TRBJ2-3; v_call: TRBV2; cdr3_length: 14; cdr3_aa: ASSVSTQESTDTQY
j_call: TRBJ2-5; v_call: TRBV2; cdr3_length: 11; cdr3_aa: ASNLEGGETQY
j_call: TRBJ2-3; v_call: TRBV21-1; cdr3_length: 18; cdr3_aa: ASSKPLRASGSWTTDTQY
j_call: TRBJ1-2; v_call: TRBV5-1; cdr3_length: 12; cdr3_aa: ASSPGRGDYGYT
j_call: TRBJ2-5; v_call: TRBV7-9; cdr3_length: 12; cdr3_aa: ASTGGVPFVDQY
j_call: TRBJ1-1; v_call: TRBV29-1; cdr3_length: 11; cdr3_aa: SVEGSGGTEAF
j_call: TRBJ2-1; v_call: TRBV4-1; cdr3_length: 12; cdr3_aa: ASSQEREANEQF
j_call: TRBJ2-1; v_call: TRBV11-2; cdr3_length: 13; cdr3_aa: ASSQQGPFGNEQF
j_call: TRBJ1-5; v_call: TRBV30; cdr3_length: 13; cdr3_aa: AWSPAGQLNQPQH